Presented here are 28 T cell receptor beta chains from one specimen sequenced in a study of T-cell memory formation after mild COVID-19 (dated by TCRdb to the early 2020s). Library construction relied on 5' RACE. Sequencing instrument: Illumina NovaSeq 6000. Using fastp trimming at Q25 and MiXCR clonotype assembly, TCRdb reanalyzed the public sequencing data and kept in-frame beta chains. Rows are unified per CDR3 protein, each entry keeping the most common DNA and genes. The sample has fewer than 200,000 distinct CDR3 sequences on record, approximately 17% of them singletons. More than 3% of the sample comes from the top ten. Sequenced input: PBMCs or a T cell subset sorted from them (not recorded which). The source is a man between 18 and 29 years old who had mild COVID-19 (a few samples of this study predate the infection). The sample titles of this study are shuffled in the database, so cell type and time point are left out; the donor was told from shared clones.

The chain recombines TRBV7-2 with TRBJ2-2; 9 nucleotides agree with TRBD2. The CDR3 runs 17 residues. Per germline, CDR1 SGHTA and CDR2 FQGNSA. After removal of 3 bases from V and 3 bases from J, the junction contained 8 bases not matched to a gene. Here the CDR3 reads CASSFAGSGGYTGELFF. The CDR3 nucleotides read TGTGCCAGCAGCTTTGCTGGTAGCGGGGGTTACACCGGGGAGCTGTTTTTT.

This clonotype occurred a few times. This chain connects TRBV20-1 to TRBJ2-2; TRBD1 matches at 10 bases. CDR1 is DFQATT, CDR2 SNEGSKA, per germline (reference sequence). The CDR3 runs to 15 residues. Trimming cost V 5 bases and J 3 bases; bases outside gene matches: 6. The CDR3, as DNA: TGCAGTGCTCCTGTAGGGACAGGGGACACCGGGGAGCTGTTTTTT. Translating gives CSAPVGTGDTGELFF.

This chain uses TRBV5-6 with TRBJ1-2; 7 bases match TRBD1. Germline V lookup: CDR1 SGHDT, CDR2 YYEEEE. Trimming cost V 5 bases and J 5 bases; bases outside gene matches: 6. The CDR3 totals 13 residues. CDR3 in amino acids: CASRTQGGYGYTF. In DNA form, the CDR3 reads TGTGCCAGCAGGACGCAGGGGGGATATGGCTACACCTTC.

This clonotype was observed a handful of times. The rearrangement links TRBV5-1 to TRBJ2-3; TRBD1 agrees at 7 bases. The CDR3 has 14 amino acids. Germline V lookup: CDR1 SGHRS, CDR2 YFSETQ. V shed 4 bases, J shed 7 bases, and the junction held 9 bases outside the gene matches. The CDR3 region is CASSAGDSINTQYF. Here the CDR3 DNA reads TGCGCCAGCAGCGCCGGGGACAGTATCAATACGCAGTATTTT.

This clonotype was observed at least ten times. The J gene is TRBJ1-4, the V gene TRBV12-3 or TRBV12-4; perhaps TRBD1 as D (5 bases). The CDR3 runs 12 residues. V dropped 6 bases and J dropped 7 bases, with 9 bases sitting between them. The CDR3 coding sequence is TGTGCCAGCAGGAGGGACGGTGAAAAACTGTTTTTT. Translating gives CASRRDGEKLFF.

The chain recombines TRBV28 with TRBJ2-5; 7 bases are a match to TRBD2. After removal of 11 bases from V and 1 base from J, the junction contained 1 base not matched to a gene. Germline CDR1 reads MDHEN; CDR2 reads SYDVKM. The CDR3 is 11 residues long. CDR3 in amino acids: CAGGGQETQYF. The CDR3 nucleotides read TGTGCCGGGGGGGGCCAAGAGACCCAGTACTTC.

This clonotype was counted only a few times. This chain joins TRBV5-1 and TRBJ1-6, with 8 bases aligning to TRBD1. V trimming: 0 bases; J trimming: 6 bases; junction bases outside the gene matches: 11. This CDR3 is 18 amino acids long. Germline CDR1 is SGHRS and CDR2 is YFSETQ. The CDR3 DNA reads TGCGCCAGCAGCTTGGTGGCAGGGGGCTCAACTGGTAATTCACCCCTCCACTTT. Its protein is CASSLVAGGSTGNSPLHF.

This clonotype was observed a few times. The rearrangement links TRBV19 to TRBJ1-2; D not certain. The CDR3 spans 13 residues. In germline, CDR1 is LNHDA, CDR2 SQIVND (reference sequence). V was shortened by 3 bases and J by 4 bases, with 9 bases between the two germline ends. The CDR3 region is CASSIGSLYGYTF. The DNA of the CDR3 is TGTGCCAGTAGTATCGGGAGCCTCTATGGCTACACCTTC.

This chain uses TRBV2 with TRBJ2-5, with D hard to call. Germline V CDR1 and CDR2: SNHLY, FYNNEI. The CDR3 spans 13 residues. The ends were cut back, 6 bases at V and 5 bases at J, with 13 bases in the middle. The CDR3 sequence: CASRGSFVETQYF. The CDR3 DNA follows: TGTGCCAGCAGGGGGTCGTTCGTCGAGACCCAGTACTTC. Using reference TRBV2 and TRBJ2-5 for the parts outside the CDR3, the full variable domain is EPEVTQTPSHQVTQMGQEVILRCVPISNHLYFYWYRQILGQKVEFLVSFYNNEISEKSEIFDDQFSVERPDGSNFTLKIRSTKLEDSAMYFCASRGSFVETQYFGPGTRLLVL.

This clonotype was seen a handful of times. CDR3 DNA: TGCAGTGCTCCCGCAGGGGAAGGCGACTATGGCTACACCTTC. Translating gives CSAPAGEGDYGYTF. The rearrangement links TRBV20-1 to TRBJ1-2; perhaps TRBD1 as D (6 bases). The length of the CDR3 is 14 residues. Deletions cut 5 bases from V and 3 bases from J, with 16 bases between. Germline V CDR1 and CDR2: DFQATT, SNEGSKA (reference sequence).

The J gene is TRBJ1-4, the V gene TRBV12-2; no check of the table's D call, TRBD1, against the DNA was made. TRBV12-2 is a pseudogene. The CDR3 length is 16 residues. The chain's CDR3 is CASRLARDRTNEKLFF. The CDR3 region has the DNA TGTGCAAGTCGCTTAGCGAGGGACAGGACTAATGAAAAACTGTTTTTT.

This clonotype was counted between two and nine times. The chain is built from TRBV4-1 and TRBJ1-5; D not resolved. Germline V lookup: CDR1 MGHRA, CDR2 YSYEKL. V was clipped by 0 bases and J by 7 bases, with 19 bases between them. The CDR3 extends over 17 amino acids. The CDR3 is CASSQEDWKGSSQPQHF. The CDR3 DNA reads TGCGCCAGCAGCCAAGAAGATTGGAAGGGATCAAGCCAGCCCCAGCATTTT.

This clonotype was counted ten times or more. This chain joins TRBV6-5 and TRBJ1-2; D perhaps matches TRBD1 (5 bases). The CDR3 sequence is 12 residues long. Trimming pared 6 bases from V and 7 bases from J, leaving 12 bases between. Germline V lookup: CDR1 MNHEY, CDR2 SVGAGI. Here the CDR3 reads CASRIRDGGYTF. In DNA form, the CDR3 reads TGTGCCAGCAGAATCAGGGACGGTGGCTACACCTTC.

The chain recombines TRBV30 with TRBJ2-3, with 7 bases aligning to TRBD2. Germline V gene lookup returns CDR1 GTSNPN and CDR2 SVGIG (reference sequence). The CDR3 totals 13 residues. With 1 base clipped from V and 3 bases from J, the junction kept 1 base outside the gene matches. The CDR3, as DNA: TGTGCCTGGAGTGGGGGGGGGACAGATACGCAGTATTTT. Its translation: CAWSGGGTDTQYF.

The chain combines TRBV5-1 with TRBJ2-5; TRBD2 might be the D (6 bases). Trimming pared 1 base from V and 5 bases from J, leaving 12 bases between. The V gene's germline CDR1 is SGHRS and CDR2 YFSETQ. This CDR3 is 14 amino acids long. The CDR3 DNA reads TGCGCCAGCAGCTTGAAATCCGGGGGTGAGACCCAGTACTTC. This translates into CASSLKSGGETQYF.

This clonotype has only a few counts. This chain links TRBV6-2 or TRBV6-3 with TRBJ1-5, with unresolved D. Trimming took 5 bases from V and 1 from J, leaving 9 bases between them. CDR3 size: 14 residues. Germline assignment: CDR1 MNHEY and CDR2 SVGEGT. The CDR3 here is CASSPFGSNQPQHF. CDR3 DNA sequence: TGTGCCAGCAGTCCGTTCGGAAGCAATCAGCCCCAGCATTTT.

The sample holds a few counts of this clonotype. This chain joins TRBV10-3 and TRBJ1-2; the match to TRBD1 covers 7 bases. CDR3 length equals 18 residues. Germline assignment: CDR1 ENHRY and CDR2 SYGVKD. The V and J ends lost 0 bases and 4 bases, in that order; junction bases with no gene match: 14. CDR3 in amino acids: CAISESRGGSNSGYGYTF. CDR3 nucleotide sequence: TGTGCCATCAGTGAGTCTAGAGGGGGCTCGAACTCGGGCTATGGCTACACCTTC.

The rearrangement uses TRBV5-6 and TRBJ2-2; 7 bases line up with TRBD2. Unmatched junction bases numbered 7, after V lost 2 bases and J lost 6 bases. CDR3 length: 15 residues. Germline V lookup: CDR1 SGHDT, CDR2 YYEEEE. CDR3 in amino acids: CASSFIAAGPGELFF. The CDR3 region has the DNA TGTGCCAGCAGCTTTATCGCAGCGGGGCCCGGGGAGCTGTTTTTT.

The rearrangement links TRBV29-1 to TRBJ1-5, with D possibly matching TRBD1 (5 bases). Germline values: CDR1 SQVTM, CDR2 ANQGSEA. This CDR3 comprises 14 residues. The V gene lost 2 bases and the J gene lost 9 bases, with 17 bases spanning the gap. CDR3 DNA sequence: TGCAGCGTTGAACTCGGGCAGGGCGAGGGGCCCCAGCATTTT. It yields the protein CSVELGQGEGPQHF.

This clonotype was seen only a few times. This rearrangement joins TRBV28 to TRBJ1-2; D gene uncertain. The CDR3 runs 15 residues. Germline CDR1 is MDHEN and CDR2 is SYDVKM. V dropped 3 bases and J dropped 5 bases, with 16 bases sitting between them. CDR3 sequence reads: CASSLRPLQVYGYTF. Here the CDR3 DNA reads TGTGCCAGCAGTTTGCGACCCCTCCAGGTTTATGGCTACACCTTC.

The J gene is TRBJ2-1, the V gene TRBV5-6; no reliable D call. This CDR3 spans 15 amino acids. Germline V gene lookup returns CDR1 SGHDT and CDR2 YYEEEE. Trimming took 0 bases from V and 5 from J, leaving 12 bases between them. The CDR3 is CASSLVGRWDNEQFF. The CDR3 bases are TGTGCCAGCAGCTTGGTGGGCCGATGGGACAATGAGCAGTTCTTC.

This chain links TRBV11-2 with TRBJ2-3; D gene uncertain. Germline assignment: CDR1 SGHAT and CDR2 FQNNGV. The CDR3 is 11 amino acids. The V end was cut by 6 bases, the J end by 4 bases, with 5 bases between. Written as DNA, the CDR3 is TGTGCCAGCAGGTCATCAGATACGCAGTATTTT. Translating it yields CASRSSDTQYF.

This clonotype was counted once. The rearrangement uses TRBV18 and TRBJ2-7, with 7 bases that match TRBD1. The CDR3 length is 15 residues. Trimming cost V 4 bases and J 3 bases; bases outside gene matches: 9. Germline CDR1 is KGHSH and CDR2 is LQKENI. The chain's CDR3 is CASSLVQGSIYEQYF. In DNA, the CDR3 is TGTGCCAGCTCACTGGTACAGGGGTCCATCTACGAGCAGTACTTC.

The genes are TRBV6-5 and TRBJ1-6; D remains ambiguous. Trimming removed 1 base from V and 8 bases from J, with 9 bases in between. The CDR3 runs 14 residues. The germline V gene has CDR1 MNHEY and CDR2 SVGAGI. The DNA of the CDR3 is TGTGCCAGCAGTTACTGGGGTATGGATTCACCCCTCCACTTT. It translates to CASSYWGMDSPLHF.

This chain links TRBV6-2 or TRBV6-3 with TRBJ1-5; 7 bases align to TRBD1. The CDR3 sequence is 18 residues long. The V segment lost 6 bases and the J segment 3 bases; nucleotides outside the gene matches: 17. From germline, CDR1 is MNHEY and CDR2 SVGEGT. The DNA of the CDR3 is TGTGCCAGCAGCCCCGACAGGGAACCCTACGAAAACAATCAGCCCCAGCATTTT. Encoded protein: CASSPDREPYENNQPQHF.

The chain is built from TRBV5-1 and TRBJ1-2; TRBD1 matches at 9 bases. Trimming cost V 8 bases and J 1 base; bases outside gene matches: 9. CDR1 and CDR2 from the germline V gene are SGHRS and YFSETQ. The CDR3 covers 15 residues. The CDR3 region is CASRAGTGHNYGYTF. In nucleotides, the CDR3 is TGCGCCAGTAGGGCCGGGACAGGGCATAACTATGGCTACACCTTC. Drawing the rest from reference TRBV5-1 and TRBJ1-2, the complete variable domain is KAGVTQTPRYLIKTRGQQVTLSCSPISGHRSVSWYQQTPGQGLQFLFEYFSETQRNKGNFPGRFSGRQFSNSRSEMNVSTLELGDSALYLCASRAGTGHNYGYTFGSGTRLTVV.

The genes are TRBV29-1 and TRBJ1-3; no reliable D call. V lost 5 bases and J 6 bases, leaving 14 bases between the germline ends. Germline V CDR1 and CDR2: SQVTM, ANQGSEA. The CDR3 consists of 13 residues. As DNA, the CDR3 is TGCAGCGTTCGGAACGCGGGATTAAACACCATATATTTT. Protein: CSVRNAGLNTIYF.

This clonotype was counted only a few times. The rearrangement links TRBV19 to TRBJ1-5; the D is unclear. V lost 9 bases and J 5 bases, leaving 20 bases between the germline ends. The CDR3 covers 15 residues. CDR1 and CDR2 (germline): LNHDA, SQIVND (reference sequence). The CDR3 here is CASARDGFGHQPQHF. In DNA form, the CDR3 reads TGTGCCAGCGCGAGAGACGGCTTTGGGCATCAGCCCCAGCATTTT. Full variable domain (remainder filled in from reference TRBV19 and TRBJ1-5): DGGITQSPKYLFRKEGQNVTLSCEQNLNHDAMYWYRQDPGQGLRLIYYSQIVNDFQKGDIAEGYSVSREKKESFPLTVTSAQKNPTAFYLCASARDGFGHQPQHFGDGTRLSIL.